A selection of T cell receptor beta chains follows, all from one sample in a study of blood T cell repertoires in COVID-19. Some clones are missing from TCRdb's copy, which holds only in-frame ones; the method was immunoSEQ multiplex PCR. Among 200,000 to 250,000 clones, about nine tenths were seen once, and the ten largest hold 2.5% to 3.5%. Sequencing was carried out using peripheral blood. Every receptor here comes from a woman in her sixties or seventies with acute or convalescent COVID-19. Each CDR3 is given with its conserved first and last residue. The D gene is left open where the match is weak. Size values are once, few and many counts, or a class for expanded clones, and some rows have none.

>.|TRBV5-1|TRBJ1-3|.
CASSLDPASSGNTIYF
TGCGCCAGCAGCTTGGATCCCGCCAGCTCTGGAAACACCATATATTTT
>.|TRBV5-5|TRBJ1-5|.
CASSGTGSNQPQHF
TGTGCCAGCAGCGGAACAGGGAGCAATCAGCCCCAGCATTTT
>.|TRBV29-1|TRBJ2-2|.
CSVSGLPNGGELFF
TGCAGCGTTTCGGGACTTCCGAACGGCGGGGAGCTGTTTTTT
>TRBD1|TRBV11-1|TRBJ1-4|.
CASSDRGSNEKLFF
TGTGCCAGCAGCGACAGGGGGTCGAATGAAAAACTGTTTTTT
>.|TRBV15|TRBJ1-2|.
CATSNYLQGGYGYTF
TGTGCCACCAGCAACTACCTTCAGGGAGGATATGGCTACACCTTC
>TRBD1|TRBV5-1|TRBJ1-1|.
CASSSRQGLNTEAFF
TGCGCCAGCAGCTCCCGACAGGGCTTGAACACTGAAGCTTTCTTT
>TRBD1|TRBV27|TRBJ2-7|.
CASRKPGQGKPYEQYF
TGTGCCAGCAGGAAACCGGGACAGGGGAAGCCCTACGAGCAGTACTTC
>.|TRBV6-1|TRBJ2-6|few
CASSEGTGYGANVLTF
TGTGCCAGCAGTGAAGGTACAGGGTACGGGGCCAACGTCCTGACTTTC
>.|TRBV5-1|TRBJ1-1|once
CASSLAGAATEAFF
TGCGCCAGCAGCTTGGCAGGGGCCGCCACTGAAGCTTTCTTT
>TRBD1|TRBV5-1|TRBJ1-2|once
CASSLVSRTGGDRNGYTF
TGCGCCAGCAGCTTGGTGTCCCGGACAGGGGGCGATAGGAATGGCTACACCTTC
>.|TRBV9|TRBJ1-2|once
CASSVDPTGFPYGYTF
TGTGCCAGCAGCGTAGACCCTACAGGGTTTCCCTATGGCTACACCTTC
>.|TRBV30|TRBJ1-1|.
CAWRSGTNTEAFF
TGTGCCTGGAGAAGCGGGACCAACACTGAAGCTTTCTTT
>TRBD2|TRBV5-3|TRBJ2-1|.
CARSPGLAGGPGNNEQFF
TGTGCCAGAAGCCCGGGACTAGCGGGAGGGCCTGGTAACAATGAGCAGTTCTTC
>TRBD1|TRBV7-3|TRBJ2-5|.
CASSKDRKETQYF
TGTGCCAGCAGCAAGGACAGGAAAGAGACCCAGTACTTC
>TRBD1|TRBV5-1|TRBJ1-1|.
CASAPRDRVNTEAFF
TGCGCCAGCGCCCCCCGGGACAGAGTTAACACTGAAGCTTTCTTT
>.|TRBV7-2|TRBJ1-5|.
CASSYQAFNQPQHF
TGTGCCAGCAGCTACCAGGCATTCAATCAGCCCCAGCATTTT
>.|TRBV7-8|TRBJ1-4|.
CASSLYRQRNEKLFF
TGTGCCAGCAGCTTATATCGGCAGAGGAATGAAAAACTGTTTTTT
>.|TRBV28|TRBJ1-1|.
CASKSDTEAFF
TGTGCCAGCAAGTCGGACACTGAAGCTTTCTTT
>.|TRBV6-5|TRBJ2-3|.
CASSYIRADTQYF
TGTGCCAGCAGTTATATAAGAGCGGATACGCAGTATTTT
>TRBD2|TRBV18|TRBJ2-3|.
CASSPAGVRTDTQYF
TGTGCCAGCTCTCCAGCGGGAGTGAGGACAGATACGCAGTATTTT
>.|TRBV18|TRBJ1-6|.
CASSPQQGTNRSPLHF
TGTGCCAGCTCACCCCAACAGGGAACCAACCGATCGCCCCTCCACTTT
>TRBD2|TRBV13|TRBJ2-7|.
CASSERGVDEQYF
TGTGCCAGCAGTGAACGGGGGGTCGACGAGCAGTACTTC
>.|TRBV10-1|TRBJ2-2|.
CASSDHPQNTGELFF
TGCGCCAGCAGTGATCACCCACAAAACACCGGGGAGCTGTTTTTT
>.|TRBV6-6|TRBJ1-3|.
CASSYSEDTIYF
TGTGCCAGCAGTTACTCCGAGGACACCATATATTTT
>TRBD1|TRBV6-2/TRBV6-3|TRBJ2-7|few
CASSLGQGNFYEQYF
TGTGCCAGCAGCCTGGGACAGGGGAATTTCTACGAGCAGTACTTC
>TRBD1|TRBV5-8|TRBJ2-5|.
CASSSGTGGGETQYF
TGTGCCAGCAGCTCCGGGACAGGGGGCGGTGAGACCCAGTACTTC
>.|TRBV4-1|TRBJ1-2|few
CASSPSRDTFYGYTF
TGCGCCAGCAGCCCAAGTCGGGACACGTTCTATGGCTACACCTTC
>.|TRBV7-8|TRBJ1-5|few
CASSFQISNQPQHF
TGTGCCAGCAGCTTCCAGATTAGCAATCAGCCCCAGCATTTT
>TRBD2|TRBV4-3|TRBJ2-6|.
CASSQKALRGARSGANVLTF
TGCGCCAGCAGCCAAAAGGCGTTGCGGGGGGCCCGCTCTGGGGCCAACGTCCTGACTTTC
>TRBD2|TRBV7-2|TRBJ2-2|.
CAAGGVNTGELFF
TGTGCGGCGGGAGGGGTGAACACCGGGGAGCTGTTTTTT
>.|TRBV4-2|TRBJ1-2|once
CASSQVFQGSWNGYTF
TGTGCCAGCAGCCAAGTGTTCCAGGGGTCGTGGAATGGCTACACCTTC
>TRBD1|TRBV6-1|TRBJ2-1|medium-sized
CASSDRGRYNEQFF
TGTGCCAGCAGTGACAGGGGGCGCTACAATGAGCAGTTCTTC
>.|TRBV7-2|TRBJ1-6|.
CASSLVGRGSSPLHF
TGTGCCAGCAGCTTAGTGGGTAGAGGTAGCTCACCCCTCCACTTT
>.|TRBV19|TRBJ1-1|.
CASSTPATGNTEAFF
TGTGCCAGTAGTACACCAGCCACAGGGAACACTGAAGCTTTCTTT
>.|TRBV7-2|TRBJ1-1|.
CASSLVRNTEAFF
TGTGCCAGCAGCTTAGTTCGGAACACTGAAGCTTTCTTT
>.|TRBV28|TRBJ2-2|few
CASTPSEATGELFF
TGTGCCAGCACCCCCTCGGAGGCCACCGGGGAGCTGTTTTTT
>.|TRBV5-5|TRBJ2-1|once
CASSNPPGEQFF
TGTGCCAGCAGCAACCCACCGGGTGAGCAGTTCTTC
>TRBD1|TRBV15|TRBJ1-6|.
CATSRPGQGQNSPLHF
TGTGCCACCAGCAGACCGGGACAGGGGCAGAATTCACCCCTCCACTTT
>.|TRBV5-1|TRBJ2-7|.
CASSLEGTSYEQYF
TGCGCCAGCAGCTTGGAGGGGACATCATACGAGCAGTACTTC